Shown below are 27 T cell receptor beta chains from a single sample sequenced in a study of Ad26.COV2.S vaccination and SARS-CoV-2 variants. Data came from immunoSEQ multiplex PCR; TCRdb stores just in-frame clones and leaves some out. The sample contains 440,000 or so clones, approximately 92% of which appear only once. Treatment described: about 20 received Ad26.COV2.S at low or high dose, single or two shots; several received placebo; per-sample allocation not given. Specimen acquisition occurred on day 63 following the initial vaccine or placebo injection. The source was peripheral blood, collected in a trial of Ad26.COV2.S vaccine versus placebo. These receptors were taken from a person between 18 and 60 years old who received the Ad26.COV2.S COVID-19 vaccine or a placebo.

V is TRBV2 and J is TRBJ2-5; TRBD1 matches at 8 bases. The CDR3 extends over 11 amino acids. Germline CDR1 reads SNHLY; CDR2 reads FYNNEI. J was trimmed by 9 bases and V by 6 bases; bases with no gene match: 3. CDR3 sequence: CASSEQGAQYF. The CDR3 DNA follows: TGTGCCAGCAGCGAACAGGGGGCCCAGTACTTC. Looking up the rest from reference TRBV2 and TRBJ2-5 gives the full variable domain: EPEVTQTPSHQVTQMGQEVILRCVPISNHLYFYWYRQILGQKVEFLVSFYNNEISEKSEIFDDQFSVERPDGSNFTLKIRSTKLEDSAMYFCASSEQGAQYFGPGTRLLVL.

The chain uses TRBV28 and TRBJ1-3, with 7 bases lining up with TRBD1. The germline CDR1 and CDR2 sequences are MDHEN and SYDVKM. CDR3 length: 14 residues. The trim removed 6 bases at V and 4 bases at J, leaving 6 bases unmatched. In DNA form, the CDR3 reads TGTGCCAGCAGAACACAGGGGACGGGAAACACCATATATTTT. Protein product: CASRTQGTGNTIYF.

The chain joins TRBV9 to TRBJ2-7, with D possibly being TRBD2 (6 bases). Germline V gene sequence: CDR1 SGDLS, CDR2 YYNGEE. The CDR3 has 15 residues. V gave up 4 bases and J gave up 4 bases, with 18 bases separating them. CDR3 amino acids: CASSPQEGRRYEQYF. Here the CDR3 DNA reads TGTGCCAGCAGCCCCCAGGAGGGGCGCAGATACGAGCAGTACTTC.

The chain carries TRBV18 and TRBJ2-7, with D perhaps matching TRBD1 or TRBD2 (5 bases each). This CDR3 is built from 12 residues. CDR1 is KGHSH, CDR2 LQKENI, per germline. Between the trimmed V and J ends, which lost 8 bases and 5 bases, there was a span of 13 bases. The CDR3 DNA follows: TGTGCCAGCCACCGTGGGGGTGACGAGCAGTACTTC. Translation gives CASHRGGDEQYF.

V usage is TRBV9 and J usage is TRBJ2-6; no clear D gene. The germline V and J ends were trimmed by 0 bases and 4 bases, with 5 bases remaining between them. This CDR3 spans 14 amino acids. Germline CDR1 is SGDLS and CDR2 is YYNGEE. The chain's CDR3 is CASSVGSGANVLTF. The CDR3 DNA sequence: TGTGCCAGCAGCGTAGGTTCCGGGGCCAACGTCCTGACTTTC. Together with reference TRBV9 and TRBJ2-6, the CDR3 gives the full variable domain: DSGVTQTPKHLITATGQRVTLRCSPRSGDLSVYWYQQSLDQGLQFLIQYYNGEERAKGNILERFSAQQFPDLHSELNLSSLELGDSALYFCASSVGSGANVLTFGAGSRLTVL.

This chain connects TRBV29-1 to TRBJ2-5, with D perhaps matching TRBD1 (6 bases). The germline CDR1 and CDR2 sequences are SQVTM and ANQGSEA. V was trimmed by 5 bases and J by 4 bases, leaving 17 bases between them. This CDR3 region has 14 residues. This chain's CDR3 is CSVSLYLRGETQYF. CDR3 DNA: TGCAGCGTTAGTCTTTACCTCAGGGGAGAGACCCAGTACTTC.

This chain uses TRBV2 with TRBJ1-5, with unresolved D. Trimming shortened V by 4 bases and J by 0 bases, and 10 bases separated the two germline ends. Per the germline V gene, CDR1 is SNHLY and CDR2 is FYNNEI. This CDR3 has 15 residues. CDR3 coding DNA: TGTGCCAGCAGTGGGGTACAGTATAGCAATCAGCCCCAGCATTTT. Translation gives CASSGVQYSNQPQHF.

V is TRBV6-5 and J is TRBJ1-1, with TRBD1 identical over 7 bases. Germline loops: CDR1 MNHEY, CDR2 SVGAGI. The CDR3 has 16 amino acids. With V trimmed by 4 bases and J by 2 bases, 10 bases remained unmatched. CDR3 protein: CASSSADRSTNTEAFF. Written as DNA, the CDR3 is TGTGCCAGCAGTTCCGCGGACAGGAGTACCAACACTGAAGCTTTCTTT.

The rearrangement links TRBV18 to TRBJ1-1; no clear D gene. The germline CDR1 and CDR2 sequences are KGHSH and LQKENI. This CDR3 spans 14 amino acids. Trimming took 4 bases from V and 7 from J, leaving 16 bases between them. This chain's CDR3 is CASSLGSGWREAFF. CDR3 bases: TGTGCCAGCTCACTAGGCTCGGGGTGGCGTGAAGCTTTCTTT.

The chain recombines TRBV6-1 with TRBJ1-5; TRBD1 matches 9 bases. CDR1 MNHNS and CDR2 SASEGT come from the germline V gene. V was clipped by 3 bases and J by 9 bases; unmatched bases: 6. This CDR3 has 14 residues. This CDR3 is CASSEGTGWGPQHF. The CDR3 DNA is TGTGCCAGCAGTGAGGGGACAGGGTGGGGGCCCCAGCATTTT.

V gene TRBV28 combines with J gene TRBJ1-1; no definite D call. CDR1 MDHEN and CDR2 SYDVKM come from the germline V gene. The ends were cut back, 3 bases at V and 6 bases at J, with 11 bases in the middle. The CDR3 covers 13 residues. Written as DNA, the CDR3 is TGTGCCAGCAGTTTGGAAGATGGCTCTGAAGCTTTCTTT. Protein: CASSLEDGSEAFF.

The CDR3 sequence is CASSPGRQAEAFF. The DNA of the CDR3 is TGTGCCAGCTCACCCGGGAGACAGGCCGAAGCTTTCTTT. This rearrangement joins TRBV18 to TRBJ1-1; possible D gene TRBD1, 6 bases. The V and J ends lost 3 bases and 8 bases respectively, with 13 bases between them. This CDR3 is built from 13 residues. The germline V gene encodes CDR1 KGHSH and CDR2 LQKENI.

The CDR3 nucleotides read TGTGCCAGCAGCCACGCTTCTAGCGGGGTAGAGACCCAGTACTTC. Translating it yields CASSHASSGVETQYF. This chain joins TRBV14 and TRBJ2-5; 9 nucleotides agree with TRBD2. V lost 3 bases and J lost 4; bases outside the gene matches: 6. The CDR3 has 15 amino acids. The germline V gene has CDR1 SGHDN and CDR2 FVKESK. The full variable domain, rest sourced from reference TRBV14 and TRBJ2-5, is EAGVTQFPSHSVIEKGQTVTLRCDPISGHDNLYWYRRVMGKEIKFLLHFVKESKQDESGMPNNRFLAERTGGTYSTLKVQPAELEDSGVYFCASSHASSGVETQYFGPGTRLLVL.

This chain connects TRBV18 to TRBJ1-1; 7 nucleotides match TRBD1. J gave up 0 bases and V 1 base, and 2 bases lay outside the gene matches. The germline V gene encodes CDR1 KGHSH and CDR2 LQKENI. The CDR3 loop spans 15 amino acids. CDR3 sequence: CASSPQGALNTEAFF. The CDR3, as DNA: TGTGCCAGCTCACCACAGGGGGCTTTGAACACTGAAGCTTTCTTT.

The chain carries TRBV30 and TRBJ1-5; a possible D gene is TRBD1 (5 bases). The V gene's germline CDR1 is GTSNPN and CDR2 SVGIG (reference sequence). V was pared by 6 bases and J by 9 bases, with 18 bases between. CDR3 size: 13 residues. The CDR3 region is CACRQSTGMPQHF. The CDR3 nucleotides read TGTGCCTGTCGACAGTCCACGGGAATGCCCCAGCATTTT.

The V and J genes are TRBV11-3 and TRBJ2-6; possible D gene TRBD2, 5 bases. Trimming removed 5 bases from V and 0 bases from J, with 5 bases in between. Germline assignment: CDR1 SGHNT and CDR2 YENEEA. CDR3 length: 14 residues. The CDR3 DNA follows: TGTGCCAGCAGCGGGAGCTCTGGGGCCAACGTCCTGACTTTC. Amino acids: CASSGSSGANVLTF.

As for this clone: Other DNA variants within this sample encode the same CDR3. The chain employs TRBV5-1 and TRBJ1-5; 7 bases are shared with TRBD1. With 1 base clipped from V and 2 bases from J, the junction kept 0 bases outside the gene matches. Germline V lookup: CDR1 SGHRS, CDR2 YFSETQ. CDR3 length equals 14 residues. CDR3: CASSLTGGNQPQHF. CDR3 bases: TGCGCCAGCAGCTTGACAGGGGGCAATCAGCCCCAGCATTTT.

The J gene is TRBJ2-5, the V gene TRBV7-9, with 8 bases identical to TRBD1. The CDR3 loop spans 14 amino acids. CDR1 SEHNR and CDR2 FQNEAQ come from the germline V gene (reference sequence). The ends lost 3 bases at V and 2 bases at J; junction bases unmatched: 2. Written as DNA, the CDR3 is TGTGCCAGCAGCTTCCGGGACAGGCAAGAGACCCAGTACTTC. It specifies CASSFRDRQETQYF. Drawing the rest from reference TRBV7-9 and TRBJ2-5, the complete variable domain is DTGVSQNPRHKITKRGQNVTFRCDPISEHNRLYWYRQTLGQGPEFLTYFQNEAQLEKSRLLSDRFSAERPKGSFSTLEIQRTEQGDSAMYLCASSFRDRQETQYFGPGTRLLVL.

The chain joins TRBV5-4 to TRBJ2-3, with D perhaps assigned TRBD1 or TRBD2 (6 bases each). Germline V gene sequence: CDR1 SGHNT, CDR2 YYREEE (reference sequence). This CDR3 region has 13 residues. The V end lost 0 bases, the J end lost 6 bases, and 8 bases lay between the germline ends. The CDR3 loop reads CASSLGGADTQYF. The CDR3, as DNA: TGTGCCAGCAGCTTGGGGGGGGCGGATACGCAGTATTTT.

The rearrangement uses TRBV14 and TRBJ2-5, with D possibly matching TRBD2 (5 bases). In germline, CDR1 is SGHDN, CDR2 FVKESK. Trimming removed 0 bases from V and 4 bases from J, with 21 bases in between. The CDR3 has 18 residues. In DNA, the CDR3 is TGTGCCAGCAGCCAAGATCGACGAAAACTAGTACCTCCAGAGACCCAGTACTTC. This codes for CASSQDRRKLVPPETQYF.

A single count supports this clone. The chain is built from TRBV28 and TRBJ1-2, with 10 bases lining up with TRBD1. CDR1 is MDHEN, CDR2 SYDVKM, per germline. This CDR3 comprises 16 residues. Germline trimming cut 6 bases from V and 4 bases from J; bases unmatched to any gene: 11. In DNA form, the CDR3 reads TGTGCCAGCAGCCCAGGGCGGGACAGGGGATTCTATGGCTACACCTTC. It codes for CASSPGRDRGFYGYTF.

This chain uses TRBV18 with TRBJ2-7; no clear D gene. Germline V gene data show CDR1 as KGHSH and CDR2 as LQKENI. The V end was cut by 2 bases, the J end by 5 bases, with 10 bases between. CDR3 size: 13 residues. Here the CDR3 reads CASSPRNTNEQYF. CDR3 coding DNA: TGTGCCAGCTCACCAAGGAACACCAACGAGCAGTACTTC.

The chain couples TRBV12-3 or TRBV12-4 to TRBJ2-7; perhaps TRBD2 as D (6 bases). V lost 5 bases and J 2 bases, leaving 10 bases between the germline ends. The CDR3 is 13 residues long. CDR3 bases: TGTGCCAGCAGTCTCCCGGGGGCCTACGAGCAGTACTTC. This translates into CASSLPGAYEQYF.

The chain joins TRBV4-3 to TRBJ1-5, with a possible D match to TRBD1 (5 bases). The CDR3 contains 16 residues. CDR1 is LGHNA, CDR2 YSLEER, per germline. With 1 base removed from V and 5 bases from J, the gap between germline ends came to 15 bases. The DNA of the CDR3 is TGCGCCAGCAGCCAAGGAATGGGTCGGGGGGATCAGCCCCAGCATTTT. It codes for CASSQGMGRGDQPQHF.

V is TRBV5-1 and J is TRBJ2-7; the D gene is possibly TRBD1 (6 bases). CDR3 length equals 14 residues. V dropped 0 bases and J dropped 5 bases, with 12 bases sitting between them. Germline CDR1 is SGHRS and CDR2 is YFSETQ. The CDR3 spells CASSLVGQTNEQYF. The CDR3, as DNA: TGCGCCAGCAGCTTGGTAGGACAGACGAACGAGCAGTACTTC.

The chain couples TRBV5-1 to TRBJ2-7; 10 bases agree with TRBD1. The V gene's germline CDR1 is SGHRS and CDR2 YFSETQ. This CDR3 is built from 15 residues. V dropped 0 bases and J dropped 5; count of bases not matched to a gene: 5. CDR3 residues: CASSLVDRGPDEQYF. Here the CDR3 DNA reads TGCGCCAGCAGCTTGGTAGACAGGGGGCCAGACGAGCAGTACTTC. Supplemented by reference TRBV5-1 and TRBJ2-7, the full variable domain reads KAGVTQTPRYLIKTRGQQVTLSCSPISGHRSVSWYQQTPGQGLQFLFEYFSETQRNKGNFPGRFSGRQFSNSRSEMNVSTLELGDSALYLCASSLVDRGPDEQYFGPGTRLTVT.

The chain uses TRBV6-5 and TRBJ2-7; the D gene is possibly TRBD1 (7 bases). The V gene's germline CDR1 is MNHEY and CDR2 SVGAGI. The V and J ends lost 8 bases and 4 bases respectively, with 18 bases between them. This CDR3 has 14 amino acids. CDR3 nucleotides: TGTGCCAGCGGTTCCGCGGGACAGTTGTACGAGCAGTACTTC. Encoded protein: CASGSAGQLYEQYF.